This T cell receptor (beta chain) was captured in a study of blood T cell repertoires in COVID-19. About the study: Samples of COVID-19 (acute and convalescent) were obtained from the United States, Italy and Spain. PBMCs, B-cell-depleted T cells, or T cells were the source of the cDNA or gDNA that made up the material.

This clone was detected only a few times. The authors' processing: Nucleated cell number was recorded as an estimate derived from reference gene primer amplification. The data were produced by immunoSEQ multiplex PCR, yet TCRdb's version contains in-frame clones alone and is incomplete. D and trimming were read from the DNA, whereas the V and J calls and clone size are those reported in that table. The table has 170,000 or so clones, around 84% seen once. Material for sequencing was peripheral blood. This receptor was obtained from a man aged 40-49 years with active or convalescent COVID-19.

CDR3 sequence (DNA): TGTGCCAGCAGTCAAATAGGACTCATCTACAATGAGCAGTTCTTC. Amino acids: CASSQIGLIYNEQFF. The rearrangement uses TRBV6-2 or TRBV6-3 and TRBJ2-1; D may be TRBD2 (5 bases). The CDR3 consists of 15 residues. Trimming removed 5 bases at V and 3 bases at J, with 14 bases between. The V gene's germline CDR1 is MNHEY and CDR2 SVGEGT.